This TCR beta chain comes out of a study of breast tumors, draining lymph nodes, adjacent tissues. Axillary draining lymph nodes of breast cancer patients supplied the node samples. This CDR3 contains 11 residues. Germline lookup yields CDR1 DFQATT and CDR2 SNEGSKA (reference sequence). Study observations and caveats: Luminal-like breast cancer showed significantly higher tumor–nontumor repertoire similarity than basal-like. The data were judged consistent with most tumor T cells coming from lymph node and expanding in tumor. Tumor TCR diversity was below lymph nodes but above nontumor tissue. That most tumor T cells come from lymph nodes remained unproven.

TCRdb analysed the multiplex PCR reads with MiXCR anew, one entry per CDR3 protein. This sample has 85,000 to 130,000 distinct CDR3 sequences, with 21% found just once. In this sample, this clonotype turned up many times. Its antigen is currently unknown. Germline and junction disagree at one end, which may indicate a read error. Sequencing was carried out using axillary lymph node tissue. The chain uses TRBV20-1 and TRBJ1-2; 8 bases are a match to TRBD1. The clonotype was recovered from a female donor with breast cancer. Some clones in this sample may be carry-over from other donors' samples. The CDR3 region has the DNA TGCAGTGCCCTCCAGGGGGCCCTCATTCTCTTC. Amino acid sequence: CSALQGALILF.